Described below is a single T cell receptor beta chain sequence and its context. This receptor's antigen is unknown. The sample holds no much larger clone one base away, and base qualities are not on file. The sample is drawn from a study of cytomegalovirus exposure and HLA in healthy donors (dated by TCRdb to about 2017). Notes on the research overall: In an earlier analysis of some 550 of the donors, 276 Gb of sequence data and 100 million or so unique TCR beta sequences from roughly 190 million T cells were reported. The later analysis used no new phenotypic data to find candidate immune exposures, relying instead on TCR beta sequences and their occurrence across donors. Every repertoire in the discovery cohort had been generated on one and the same sequencing platform. High-throughput TCR immunosequencing, statistical association of individual TCRs with disease status, and machine learning were combined to predict cytomegalovirus infection status. The genetic ancestry cluster associated with self-reported Caucasian donors included over 80% of the 300 to 450 genotyped donors. The study profiled the T cell repertoires of hundreds of subjects by immunosequencing and related them to cytomegalovirus serostatus. In addition to the first cohort of several hundred subjects, a separate validation cohort of 130 or so different subjects was used. Alongside the repertoire data, information on donor age, sex, ethnicity and CMV serostatus was compiled. On average, about 200,000 unique TCR beta nucleotide sequences were sequenced per donor among some 420 genotyped donors of the cohort, with about 19% of those sequences being non-productive. About 280 gigabases of sequencing data and around 85 million unique TCR sequences made up an early release that covered around 640 HLA-typed donors. The study aimed to test whether signatures of past pathogen exposure could be identified by cataloging public T cell receptors. The number of typed donors differed by locus: roughly 629-630 for A, B, C, DRB1 and DQB1; 500 to 550 for DQA1; approximately 610 for DPA1; and roughly 470 for DPB1. Because of strong linkage in the cohort, roughly five DR-DQ haplotypes were treated as single units for association and clustering. HLA typing included class I and class II loci at four-digit resolution. A later analysis re-analyzed previously published TCR beta repertoires from about 730 donors and added high-resolution HLA genotyping to study TCR occurrence patterns. Genome-wide SNP genotypes for about three fifths of the 666 donors were used in a later genetic analysis, which treated that subset as a discovery cohort. An earlier analysis of roughly 600 of the donors used high-throughput TCR beta sequencing to judge whether each TCR beta V gene segment behaved as functional or pseudogenic. Beyond this particular receptor, the publication reports: A further reported finding was that TCR beta sequences accurately predicted the HLA-A and HLA-B alleles for most subjects in the first cohort. A group of highly shared sequence variants was considered likely to be a technical artifact of the sequencing pipeline. The authors suggested that the approach could potentially be extended to other disease states and immunological phenotypes. The classifier was reported to diagnose cytomegalovirus status with high specificity and sensitivity in both the original cohort and the validation cohort. According to a later analysis, parvovirus B19, influenza, CMV and Epstein-Barr virus appeared linked to several top co-occurrence clusters. In this cohort, only TCR beta chains were sequenced, and detectable features were limited by the absence of alpha or paired-chain data. At a false discovery rate of 0.05, a later analysis linked 16,951 TCR beta sequences to specific HLA alleles. Because some donors lacked HLA typing at each locus, the association tests relied only on the typed subset. Compared with the roughly 600-donor mean, donors in an Asian-associated ancestry cluster had fewer N-insertions in productive TCRs, according to a later genetic analysis. In a later analysis, most CMV-associated TCR beta chains were found to appear HLA-restricted, with HLA associations seemingly driven largely by CMV exposure. In a later analysis, TCR association rates were found to vary across HLA loci, with the most associated TCRs seen for DRB1 alleles and the fewest for HLA-C alleles. When HLA alleles, especially DR and DQ, strongly co-occurred, attributing TCR associations to individual alleles was difficult. An association between a missense DCLRE1C variant and V-gene and J-gene trimming of TCR beta chains was found in a later genetic analysis and replicated in an independent cohort. Fewer than 20 rarely observed V segments, including chromosome 9 orphons, were excluded from the earlier analysis of approximately 500 of the donors because counts were too low. In a later analysis, HLA-associated TCR beta chains showed more clonal expansion and lower generation probabilities than non-associated chains that were equally common. The 87-base-pair reads could not distinguish some IMGT-functional V segments, including TRBV6-2 and TRBV6-3, so those segments were excluded. In vitro tests confirmed that a few of the cytomegalovirus-associated TCR beta chains recognize cytomegalovirus antigens. Immune exposure information for the cohort was limited to CMV serostatus. Roughly uniform sequencing depth across donors was assumed in presence/absence analyses, although this assumption may not hold. Most TCR sequences were seen in very few donors, while some public TCRs were found in many individuals. An earlier analysis of some 560 of the donors showed that most TCR beta V segments appeared in productive rearrangements either about 87% or about 30% of the time, which broadly matched IMGT annotations. A total of 150 or so TCR beta chains were listed by the study as associated with cytomegalovirus. Correlated functional status among segregating V segments might reflect linkage disequilibrium, but an unknown experimental factor could not be ruled out.

The cohort consisted of hundreds of healthy bone marrow donors. Cohort members were all nominally healthy when sampled, although unrecorded immune exposures were likely present. The donor tested CMV seronegative and was one of the 352 seronegative cohort members. A peripheral blood sample was collected from each donor, and TCR beta sequencing was performed on peripheral blood mononuclear cells. Genomic DNA extraction from the blood cell samples was performed with the Qiagen DNeasy Blood Extraction Kit. Receptor amplification or capture employed the immunoSEQ multiplex PCR assay. For the multiplex PCR, a mixture combining 60 forward primers for TCR Vbeta segments and 13 reverse primers for TCR Jbeta segments was used. The CDR3 region of rearranged TCR beta genes was amplified from genomic DNA with a multiplex PCR assay. On the Illumina HiSeq System, the amplified TCR beta libraries were sequenced as 87-base-pair reads. In the original analysis: In a later analysis, around 80 million unique TCR beta chains were counted across the 500 to 850 repertoires, and about 9.9 million of these chains were shared by at least two donors. To remove PCR and sequencing errors, raw reads were error-corrected and collapsed into unique sequences using a nearest-neighbor algorithm that merged closely related sequences. Alignment of CDR3 sequences to IMGT reference sequences was used to assign V, D and J gene segments. Each retained sequence needed at least a six-nucleotide match to both a V gene segment and a J gene segment. Rearrangements were classified as productive when the CDR3 lacked stop codons and remained in frame with V and J, and all other rearrangements were classified as non-productive. Following IMGT convention, CDR3 was defined as the stretch from the second conserved V-encoded cysteine to the conserved J-encoded phenylalanine. The earlier analysis of approximately 590 of the donors excluded any sequence lacking an unambiguous match to a single V gene segment. An earlier analysis of 587 of the donors classified V segments as functional when productive rearrangements were above 56.7% and as segregating when the standard deviation between donors was above 5%. A statistical classification framework was built to diagnose cytomegalovirus status from the catalog of TCR beta chain sequences. In a later analysis, V and J genes were assigned by comparing TCR nucleotide sequences against IMGT/GENE-DB human TR gene sequences. In a later analysis, CDR3 sequences and most-parsimonious VDJ recombination scenarios were assigned using the TCRdist pipeline. A later analysis defined each TCR beta chain by its CDR3 amino acid sequence plus V-gene family, and excluded reads lacking a unique V-gene family. In a later analysis, 450 to 600 highly shared, low-generation-probability nucleotide sequences were removed to address suspected cross-contamination and a sequencing artifact. For each public chain, a later analysis derived a clonal expansion index from normalized ranks of inferred template counts within each repertoire. A later analysis computed generation probabilities with a VDJ recombination model fitted to out-of-frame rearrangements, and checked the results against IGoR. Hypergeometric tests were used in a later analysis to score TCR-TCR, TCR-HLA and TCR-CMV co-occurrence, with a repertoire-size bias correction applied to the TCR pairs. In a later analysis, false discovery rates were estimated by permuting HLA or CMV assignments 20 times. In a later analysis, co-occurring TCRs were grouped using DBSCAN, with TCRdist sequence similarity added in when clustering inside HLA-allele-positive subsets. For co-occurrence clustering, repertoires with fewer than 30,000 or more than 120,000 public chains were excluded, along with a handful of repertoires with anomalous nucleotide sharing. As stored in TCRdb, this immuneACCESS dataset retains in-frame rearrangements with V and J assigned. A fraction of the clones does not appear; measured against another copy, unresolved V genes explain less than half of the discrepancy, and the remainder lacks a known reason. V, J and clone size reflect that table, while D and trimming were determined from the DNA. The sample includes under 150,000 clones, with roughly 84% observed a single time. The ten most abundant clones make up 1.5% to 2% of the sample.

V loses 4 bases at its end and J loses 1 base; junction bases beyond the gene matches: 2. The CDR3 measures 14 amino acids from cysteine to phenylalanine. CDR3 DNA is the only sequence kept; it has 42 bases, read in frame from the first base. CDR1 is given as MGHRA and CDR2 as YSYEKL, both from the germline V gene. The receptor was derived from a boy younger than 18 in good health and CMV-seronegative. The sequenced material came from PBMCs. The V gene is TRBV4-1 and the J gene is TRBJ1-1, with TRBD1 matching 8 junction bases. The nucleotides are TGCGCCAGCAGCCCGGGACAGGAGAACACTGAAGCTTTCTTT. Translated, this is CASSPGQENTEAFF.